This entry describes one T cell receptor beta chain. The data were obtained in a study of OX40 agonist ivuxolimab in advanced cancers. Study in general: Patients undergoing dose escalation presented with hepatocellular carcinoma, melanoma, renal cell or head and neck cancer. Participants averaged about 60 years of age (range roughly 20 to 90) and were roughly 80% male.

Profiled with immunoSEQ multiplex PCR; TCRdb holds only in-frame clones, not every one. The sample includes under 85,000 clones, approximately 87% of them seen just once. Trimming removed 7 bases from V and 6 bases from J, with 9 bases in between. This CDR3 has 11 residues. Germline V gene data show CDR1 as MNHEY and CDR2 as SVGAGI. The sequence derives from an adult with an advanced solid tumor such as melanoma, head and neck, liver or kidney cancer. The sample consisted of CD4+ or CD8+ T cells sorted from blood, taken in a trial of the OX40 agonist ivuxolimab. The chain combines TRBV6-5 with TRBJ1-2; D is unresolved. The CDR3 protein is CASTLEHGYTF. CDR3 bases: TGTGCCAGCACCTTAGAACATGGCTACACCTTC.